What follows are 5 T cell receptor beta chains derived from one specimen sequenced in a study of response to subunit inactivated influenza vaccine. TCRdb redid the calling of the RT-PCR reads with MiXCR, one entry per CDR3 protein. The sample consists of 450,000 to 500,000 distinct CDR3 sequences, roughly 11% of them appearing once. Sequencing was performed on PBMCs from blood, taken 40 to 50 days after vaccination. The origin of the receptors is a man in his fifties who received an inactivated influenza vaccine.

This clonotype was detected many times. This chain uses TRBV20-1 with TRBJ1-4; 9 bases line up with TRBD1. The germline V gene encodes CDR1 DFQATT and CDR2 SNEGSKA (reference sequence). V shed 5 bases, J shed 7 bases, and the junction held 5 bases outside the gene matches. CDR3 size: 13 residues. The CDR3 bases are TGCAGTGCTCAACAGGGGGCCTCTGAAAAACTGTTTTTT. This codes for CSAQQGASEKLFF.

As to this clonotype: A read error may account for a junction end that differs from germline. The J gene is TRBJ1-2, the V gene TRBV7-2; D not resolved. This CDR3 has 12 amino acids. Germline-derived CDR1 and CDR2 are SGHTA and FQGNSA. The CDR3 here is CASSKPGYGCTF. In DNA, the CDR3 is TGTGCCAGCAGCAAACCTGGCTATGGCTGCACCTTC.

The CDR3 is CASSDRERVRVTQYF. DNA for the CDR3: TGTGCCAGCAGTGACAGGGAAAGGGTCAGAGTGACCCAGTACTTC. The chain employs TRBV12-3 or TRBV12-4 and TRBJ2-5; 7 positions agree with TRBD1. This CDR3 has 15 residues. V lost 5 bases and J lost 7; bases outside the gene matches: 13.

The chain joins TRBV4-2 to TRBJ1-5; no reliable D call. The germline gives CDR1 LGHNA, CDR2 YNFKEQ. V was cut by 0 bases and J by 3 bases, with 18 bases left in between. The CDR3 contains 18 residues. CDR3 sequence: CASSQDRVGAGNNQPQHF. CDR3 nucleotide sequence: TGTGCCAGCAGCCAAGATAGGGTTGGTGCAGGAAACAATCAGCCCCAGCATTTT.

This clonotype was seen only a few times. The chain uses TRBV20-1 and TRBJ2-3; 11 nucleotides align to TRBD2. The CDR3 runs to 16 residues. V dropped 3 bases and J dropped 0; count of bases not matched to a gene: 5. CDR1 is DFQATT, CDR2 SNEGSKA, per germline (reference sequence). The CDR3, as DNA: TGCAGTGCTAGTGCACTAGCGGGAGCCAGCACAGATACGCAGTATTTT. Its translation: CSASALAGASTDTQYF.